This TCR beta chain was retrieved from a study of OX40 agonist ivuxolimab in advanced cancers. Germline V CDR1 and CDR2: SGHVS, FQNEAQ. The CDR3 is 13 residues long. Of note for this clone: A junction boundary mismatches the germline segment, possibly from a read error.

The repertoire was sequenced with immunoSEQ multiplex PCR; TCRdb's copy has only in-frame clones and lacks some. Here the sample spans about 73,000 clones, around 84% being singletons. The source was CD4+ or CD8+ T cells sorted from blood, collected in a trial of the OX40 agonist ivuxolimab. This rearrangement joins TRBV7-8 to TRBJ2-7; 8 bases match TRBD1. The receptor was isolated from an adult with an advanced solid tumor such as melanoma, head and neck, liver or kidney cancer. The CDR3 loop reads CASSPLMGPRGHF. Here the CDR3 DNA reads TGTGCCAGCAGCCCCCTTATGGGACCCAGGGGGCACTTC.